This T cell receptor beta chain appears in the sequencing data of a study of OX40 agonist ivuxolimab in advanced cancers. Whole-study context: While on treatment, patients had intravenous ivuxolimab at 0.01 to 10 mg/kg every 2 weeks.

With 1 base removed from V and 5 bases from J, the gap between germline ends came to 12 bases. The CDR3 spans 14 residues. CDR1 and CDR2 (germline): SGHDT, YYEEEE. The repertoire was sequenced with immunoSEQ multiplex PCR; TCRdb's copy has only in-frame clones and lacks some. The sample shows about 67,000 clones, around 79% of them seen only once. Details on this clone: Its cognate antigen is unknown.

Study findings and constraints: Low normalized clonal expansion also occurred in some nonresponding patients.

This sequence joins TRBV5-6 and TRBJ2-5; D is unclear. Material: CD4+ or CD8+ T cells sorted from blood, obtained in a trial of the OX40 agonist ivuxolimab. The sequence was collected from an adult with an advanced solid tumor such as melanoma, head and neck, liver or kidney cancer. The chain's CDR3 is CASSLRTSRETQYF. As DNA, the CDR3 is TGTGCCAGCAGCTTGAGAACATCGCGGGAGACCCAGTACTTC.